One sample yielded the 32 T cell receptor beta chains listed below, sequenced in a study of blood T cell repertoires in COVID-19. The data were produced by immunoSEQ multiplex PCR, yet TCRdb's version contains in-frame clones alone and is incomplete. The sample gives about 63,000 clones, around 80% of which show up once; roughly 32% is in the top ten. Sequenced sample: peripheral blood. These receptors were taken from a human donor in a cohort sampled during active COVID-19.

About this clone: One end of the junction does not line up with germline, which may come from a read error. The gene calls are TRBV19 and TRBJ2-6; perhaps TRBD2 as D (6 bases). Germline lookup yields CDR1 LNHDA and CDR2 SQIVND (reference sequence). The CDR3 consists of 15 residues. This CDR3 is CASRGGNSGANVLTF. For the CDR3, the DNA is TGTGCAAGTAGGGGCGGGAACTCTGGGGCCAACGTCCTGACTTTC. The variable domain in full, with the rest retrieved from reference TRBV19 and TRBJ2-6, is DGGITQSPKYLFRKEGQNVTLSCEQNLNHDAMYWYRQDPGQGLRLIYYSQIVNDFQKGDIAEGYSVSREKKESFPLTVTSAQKNPTAFYLCASRGGNSGANVLTFGAGSRLTVL.

For this clone: The sample holds other DNA sequences that translate to the same CDR3. The chain combines TRBV5-1 with TRBJ2-6, with a possible D match to TRBD1 (6 bases). Germline-derived CDR1 and CDR2 are SGHRS and YFSETQ. Trimming stripped 4 bases from V and 0 bases from J, with 11 bases between. There are 16 residues in the CDR3. CDR3 sequence reads: CASSLTGSSGANVLTF. The CDR3 DNA reads TGCGCCAGCAGCCTCACAGGGAGCTCTGGGGCCAACGTCCTGACTTTC. Drawing the rest from reference TRBV5-1 and TRBJ2-6, the complete variable domain is KAGVTQTPRYLIKTRGQQVTLSCSPISGHRSVSWYQQTPGQGLQFLFEYFSETQRNKGNFPGRFSGRQFSNSRSEMNVSTLELGDSALYLCASSLTGSSGANVLTFGAGSRLTVL.

The chain uses TRBV7-3 and TRBJ2-7, with 9 bases lining up with TRBD2. With 3 bases clipped from V and 4 bases from J, the junction kept 4 bases outside the gene matches. Germline V gives CDR1 SGHTA, CDR2 FQGTGA. The CDR3 contains 14 residues. CDR3 sequence reads: CASSLREGPYEQYF. Here the CDR3 DNA reads TGTGCCAGCAGCTTGCGGGAGGGCCCATACGAGCAGTACTTC. Filled out from reference TRBV7-3 and TRBJ2-7, the complete variable domain reads GAGVSQTPSNKVTEKGKYVELRCDPISGHTALYWYRQSLGQGPEFLIYFQGTGAADDSGLPNDRFFAVRPEGSVSTLKIQRTERGDSAVYLCASSLREGPYEQYFGPGTRLTVT.

This clone was observed a few times. The V gene is TRBV3-1 (or the pseudogene TRBV3-2), the J gene TRBJ2-1; D is undetermined. Germline loops: CDR1 LGHDT, CDR2 YNNKEL (reference sequence). Trimming shortened V by 1 base and J by 0 bases, and 7 bases separated the two germline ends. This CDR3 spans 15 amino acids. CDR3 loop: CASSQGELSYNEQFF. CDR3 bases: TGTGCCAGCAGCCAAGGCGAACTCTCCTACAATGAGCAGTTCTTC.

The genes are TRBV7-9 and TRBJ2-7; the D gene is possibly TRBD1 (6 bases). V was shortened by 3 bases and J by 0 bases, with 9 bases between the two germline ends. Germline values: CDR1 SEHNR, CDR2 FQNEAQ (reference sequence). CDR3 size: 14 residues. The DNA of the CDR3 is TGTGCCAGCAGCTTCGGACAGCCCTCCTACGAGCAGTACTTC. Translated: CASSFGQPSYEQYF.

The J gene is TRBJ2-5, the V gene TRBV7-9, with a tentative D call TRBD2 (6 bases). Germline CDR1 is SEHNR and CDR2 is FQNEAQ (reference sequence). The CDR3 is made up of 15 amino acids. Deletions cut 5 bases from V and 2 bases from J, with 15 bases between. The CDR3 reads CASSPKTRIQETQYF. The CDR3 DNA follows: TGTGCCAGCAGCCCGAAGACTAGGATACAAGAGACCCAGTACTTC.

The chain uses TRBV2 and TRBJ2-7; no firm D call. Germline values: CDR1 SNHLY, CDR2 FYNNEI. The V end was cut by 1 base, the J end by 2 bases, with 6 bases between. CDR3 size: 13 residues. CDR3 in DNA: TGTGCCAGCAGTGAAGGTCAGACCTACGAGCAGTACTTC. Protein sequence: CASSEGQTYEQYF.

This sequence joins TRBV4-3 and TRBJ1-2; no definite D call. The CDR3 is 14 amino acids. Trimming cost V 1 base and J 4 bases, with 10 bases left between them. The germline V gene encodes CDR1 LGHNA and CDR2 YSLEER. CDR3 amino acids: CASSQASNSYGYTF. CDR3 DNA sequence: TGCGCCAGCAGCCAAGCCTCCAACAGCTATGGCTACACCTTC.

The gene calls are TRBV27 and TRBJ2-1; no clear D. CDR3 size: 16 residues. V was trimmed by 7 bases and J by 1 base, leaving 17 bases between them. Germline values: CDR1 MNHEY, CDR2 SMNVEV (reference sequence). CDR3: CASTLFVSESYNEQFF. Here the CDR3 DNA reads TGTGCCAGCACCCTCTTCGTATCGGAGTCCTACAATGAGCAGTTCTTC.

The chain uses TRBV6-2 or TRBV6-3 and TRBJ1-5; D remains unclear. CDR1 and CDR2 from the germline V gene are MNHEY and SVGEGT. The CDR3 has 14 residues. V lost 2 bases, J lost 6 bases, and 11 bases lay in between. The CDR3 sequence is CASSYAFPSQPQHF. The DNA for the CDR3 is TGTGCCAGCAGTTACGCATTTCCGAGTCAGCCCCAGCATTTT.

The rearrangement joins TRBV20-1 to TRBJ2-3, with unresolved D. CDR3 size: 14 residues. Germline-derived CDR1 and CDR2 are DFQATT and SNEGSKA (reference sequence). V was shortened by 3 bases and J by 0 bases, with 10 bases between the two germline ends. The CDR3 bases are TGCAGTGCTAGTCGAACAGCTAGCACAGATACGCAGTATTTT. Encoded protein: CSASRTASTDTQYF.

About this clone itself: Other DNA sequences within the sample encode an identical CDR3. The chain has TRBV7-9 and TRBJ2-7, with TRBD1 identical over 10 bases. CDR3 length: 14 residues. V was pared by 5 bases and J by 2 bases, with 3 bases of the junction left unmatched. Germline V gives CDR1 SEHNR, CDR2 FQNEAQ (reference sequence). The CDR3: CASSPGTGAYEQYF. The DNA for the CDR3 is TGTGCCAGCAGCCCCGGGACAGGGGCCTACGAGCAGTACTTC.

The chain recombines TRBV24-1 with TRBJ2-7, with 8 bases fitting TRBD1. The CDR3 spans 15 residues. Germline values: CDR1 KGHDR, CDR2 SFDVKD. The trim removed 3 bases at V and 5 bases at J, leaving 8 bases unmatched. CDR3 nucleotide sequence: TGTGCCACCAGTGATCCCAGGGGGCGCAGAGACGAGCAGTACTTC. It yields the protein CATSDPRGRRDEQYF.

This chain connects TRBV5-4 to TRBJ1-1, with D perhaps matching TRBD1 (6 bases). Germline assignment: CDR1 SGHNT and CDR2 YYREEE (reference sequence). V dropped 4 bases and J dropped 3 bases, with 25 bases sitting between them. This CDR3 is 18 amino acids long. The DNA of the CDR3 is TGTGCCAGCAGCCCCCCGTCCCCAAAAACAGGGAAAGACACTGAAGCTTTCTTT. It translates to CASSPPSPKTGKDTEAFF.

This clone was detected only once. V is TRBV9 and J is TRBJ1-5; 7 positions match TRBD1. The CDR3 loop spans 19 amino acids. V was pared by 2 bases and J by 2 bases, with 16 bases of the junction left unmatched. The germline CDR1 and CDR2 sequences are SGDLS and YYNGEE. The CDR3 sequence: CASSVLGGPVGGRNQPQHF. The DNA of the CDR3 is TGTGCCAGCAGCGTCTTAGGGGGCCCCGTAGGAGGGCGCAATCAGCCCCAGCATTTT.

The chain has TRBV5-8 and TRBJ1-1; tentative D call: TRBD1 (5 bases). From germline, CDR1 is SGHTS and CDR2 YDEGEE. Trimming stripped 4 bases from V and 8 bases from J, with 24 bases between. The CDR3 runs 16 residues. The CDR3, as DNA: TGTGCCAGCAGCCGAAATAAGGGGTACTACACTGAAGAAGCTTTCTTT. Translating it yields CASSRNKGYYTEEAFF.

This clone was observed a handful of times. V is TRBV7-2 and J is TRBJ2-1; 9 bases are a match to TRBD2. The CDR3 has 18 amino acids. Germline lookup yields CDR1 SGHTA and CDR2 FQGNSA. V gave up 0 bases and J gave up 2 bases; unmatched junction bases: 8. The CDR3 protein is CASSLAARGLAAYNEQFF. The CDR3 nucleotides read TGTGCCAGCAGCTTAGCGGCCCGGGGACTAGCTGCCTACAATGAGCAGTTCTTC.

The chain has TRBV6-1 and TRBJ2-1; 9 positions match TRBD2. The CDR3 covers 16 residues. Germline V CDR1 and CDR2: MNHNS, SASEGT. V lost 4 bases to trimming and J lost 3 bases; unmatched junction nucleotides: 7. CDR3 in DNA: TGTGCCAGCAGTGGCCGGGTAGCGGGAGTCTACAATGAGCAGTTCTTC. Translation gives CASSGRVAGVYNEQFF.

V is TRBV29-1 and J is TRBJ2-3, with D perhaps matching TRBD1 (5 bases). This CDR3 spans 12 amino acids. Deletions cut 5 bases from V and 1 base from J, with 7 bases between. Germline V gene data show CDR1 as SQVTM and CDR2 as ANQGSEA. Written as DNA, the CDR3 is TGCAGCGTTCAGACAGGCACAGATACGCAGTATTTT. Protein product: CSVQTGTDTQYF.

The V gene is TRBV11-3, the J gene TRBJ2-1; D is ambiguous. V was pared by 5 bases and J by 8 bases, with 22 bases between. CDR1 and CDR2 (germline): SGHNT, YENEEA. The CDR3 runs 16 residues. The CDR3 is CASSHPDSSRIDEQFF. CDR3 in DNA: TGTGCCAGCAGCCACCCTGACTCCTCCCGTATTGATGAGCAGTTCTTC.

The rearrangement uses TRBV5-1 and TRBJ1-4; 7 nucleotides line up with TRBD1. Germline trimming cut 4 bases from V and 8 bases from J; bases unmatched to any gene: 14. CDR3 size: 16 residues. CDR1 is SGHRS and CDR2 is YFSETQ in the germline V gene. As DNA, the CDR3 is TGCGCCAGCAGCCTTGACAGGGACCGGGTAGGAGAAAAACTGTTTTTT. Residues: CASSLDRDRVGEKLFF.

This clone has only one observation. The gene calls are TRBV5-5 and TRBJ2-7, with D possibly TRBD2 on 6 matching bases. The V end was cut by 0 bases, the J end by 2 bases, with 15 bases between. The germline gives CDR1 SGHKS, CDR2 YYEKEE (reference sequence). The CDR3 sequence is 16 residues long. In DNA, the CDR3 is TGTGCCAGCAGCTTGGGGCTCAGCGGAGGGACCTACGAGCAGTACTTC. As protein: CASSLGLSGGTYEQYF. Full variable domain (remainder filled in from reference TRBV5-5 and TRBJ2-7): DAGVTQSPTHLIKTRGQQVTLRCSPISGHKSVSWYQQVLGQGPQFIFQYYEKEERGRGNFPDRFSARQFPNYSSELNVNALLLGDSALYLCASSLGLSGGTYEQYFGPGTRLTVT.

The chain has TRBV28 and TRBJ1-4, with 10 bases lining up with TRBD1. Unmatched junction bases numbered 10, after V lost 5 bases and J lost 7 bases. Per the germline V gene, CDR1 is MDHEN and CDR2 is SYDVKM. The CDR3 contains 16 residues. In DNA, the CDR3 is TGTGCCAGCAGTGGGGGGACAGGGGTGGGTGTTGAAAAACTGTTTTTT. Translating it yields CASSGGTGVGVEKLFF.

The chain carries TRBV6-5 and TRBJ2-7; 7 bases are shared with TRBD1. Germline V CDR1 and CDR2: MNHEY, SVGAGI. This CDR3 region has 15 residues. The J segment lost 1 base and the V segment lost 4 bases, leaving 7 bases of the junction unmatched. In DNA, the CDR3 is TGTGCCAGCAGTTTGCCCCCGGGACAGTCCTACGAGCAGTACTTC. Translated, it gives CASSLPPGQSYEQYF.

V and J are TRBV9 and TRBJ1-1, with a tentative D call TRBD1 (5 bases). The germline V gene encodes CDR1 SGDLS and CDR2 YYNGEE. V shed 0 bases and J shed 6 bases, with 9 bases lying between them. The CDR3 length is 13 residues. CDR3 residues: CASSVGQGSEAFF. CDR3 nucleotide sequence: TGTGCCAGCAGCGTAGGTCAGGGCTCTGAAGCTTTCTTT. The complete variable domain, with remaining parts taken from reference TRBV9 and TRBJ1-1, reads DSGVTQTPKHLITATGQRVTLRCSPRSGDLSVYWYQQSLDQGLQFLIQYYNGEERAKGNILERFSAQQFPDLHSELNLSSLELGDSALYFCASSVGQGSEAFFGQGTRLTVV.

The V gene is TRBV5-6, the J gene TRBJ1-3, with D perhaps TRBD1 (6 bases). CDR1 and CDR2 (germline): SGHDT, YYEEEE. The CDR3 is 15 residues long. V lost 1 base and J lost 2, with 10 bases in between. CDR3 sequence (DNA): TGTGCCAGCAGCTTGAGGGGGGGTCCTGGAAACACCATATATTTT. It specifies CASSLRGGPGNTIYF.

J is TRBJ2-7 and V is TRBV6-5, with TRBD2 as a possible D gene (5 bases). CDR3 length: 14 amino acids. CDR1 and CDR2 from the germline V gene are MNHEY and SVGAGI. V was clipped by 2 bases and J by 3 bases, with 11 bases between them. The CDR3 loop is CASSYDRGFYEQYF. CDR3 bases: TGTGCCAGCAGTTACGATCGGGGTTTCTACGAGCAGTACTTC.

This clone was seen only once. The rearrangement links TRBV28 to TRBJ1-4; D is ambiguous. The germline CDR1 and CDR2 sequences are MDHEN and SYDVKM. V dropped 2 bases and J dropped 10 bases, with 8 bases sitting between them. The CDR3 has 12 amino acids. As DNA, the CDR3 is TGTGCCAGCAGTTTAAAGCACTCAAAACTGTTTTTT. Translation: CASSLKHSKLFF.

J is TRBJ1-1 and V is TRBV4-3; no clear D. V shed 0 bases and J shed 8 bases, with 16 bases lying between them. In germline, CDR1 is LGHNA, CDR2 YSLEER. The CDR3 covers 15 residues. The CDR3 loop reads CASSQDGQRTDEAFF. The CDR3 nucleotides read TGCGCCAGCAGCCAAGATGGGCAACGGACTGACGAAGCTTTCTTT.

The CDR3 sequence: CASSLGGTGETEAFF. In DNA, the CDR3 is TGTGCCAGCAGCTTAGGTGGGACAGGGGAAACTGAAGCTTTCTTT. The chain uses TRBV7-9 and TRBJ1-1; 10 positions match TRBD1. CDR1 and CDR2 from the germline V gene are SEHNR and FQNEAQ (reference sequence). This CDR3 contains 15 residues. The trim removed 1 base at V and 5 bases at J, leaving 4 bases unmatched.

CDR3 bases: TGTGCCAGCAATTTACAGGGCGACTATGGCTACACCTTC. Protein sequence: CASNLQGDYGYTF. The V call is TRBV25-1, the J call TRBJ1-2; a possible D gene is TRBD1 (6 bases). CDR3 length: 13 residues. Germline V CDR1 and CDR2: MGHDK, SYGVNS. Trimming removed 7 bases at V and 3 bases at J, with 12 bases between.

V usage is TRBV5-1 and J usage is TRBJ2-7, with 9 bases identical to TRBD2. The CDR3 totals 18 residues. V lost 3 bases and J lost 3; bases outside the gene matches: 16. The V gene's germline CDR1 is SGHRS and CDR2 YFSETQ. The CDR3 reads CASSWRESAGTSSYEQYF. In nucleotides, the CDR3 is TGCGCCAGCAGCTGGCGGGAAAGCGCCGGGACTAGCAGCTACGAGCAGTACTTC.